A single sample is the source of the 7 T cell receptor beta chains below, sequenced in a study of Graves' ophthalmopathy and Graves' hyperthyroidism. TCR beta CDR3 regions were amplified from RNA transcripts. First-round RT-PCR used HTBI primers; second-round multiplex PCR followed. MiXCR, applied by TCRdb to the multiplex PCR reads, yields one record per CDR3 protein. There are 300,000 to 500,000 distinct CDR3 sequences in the sample; about 16% occur only once, and about 7% lies in the top ten. Specimen: peripheral blood. The receptors here all came from a woman aged 18-30 years with stable Graves' hyperthyroidism.

This clonotype has ten or more counts. The chain carries TRBV20-1 and TRBJ2-5; 7 bases are a match to TRBD2. Trimming at V came to 3 bases and at J to 5 bases, leaving 6 bases not matched to a gene. Germline CDR1 reads DFQATT; CDR2 reads SNEGSKA (reference sequence). The CDR3 extends over 13 amino acids. The chain's CDR3 is CSASSGFIETQYF. As DNA, the CDR3 is TGCAGTGCTAGTAGCGGGTTCATTGAGACCCAGTACTTC.

This clonotype was recorded at least ten times. The V gene is TRBV29-1, the J gene TRBJ2-7; possible D gene TRBD1, 6 bases. Trimming removed 6 bases from V and 9 bases from J, with 24 bases in between. The CDR3 contains 14 residues. From germline, CDR1 is SQVTM and CDR2 ANQGSEA. DNA for the CDR3: TGCAGCGTGAATACAGGGTCGCTGTCCTATGGGCAGTACTTC. As protein: CSVNTGSLSYGQYF.

The V and J genes are TRBV19 and TRBJ1-1; 9 bases align to TRBD1. This CDR3 is built from 16 residues. J was trimmed by 7 bases and V by 3 bases; bases with no gene match: 12. Germline CDR1 LNHDA, CDR2 SQIVND (reference sequence). The CDR3 protein is CASSIVRTGVRVEAFF. The CDR3 DNA is TGTGCCAGTAGTATCGTCAGGACAGGGGTACGGGTTGAAGCTTTCTTT.

The sample holds many counts of this clonotype. The chain carries TRBV29-1 and TRBJ1-2; TRBD1 matches 10 bases. Trimming took 5 bases from V and 2 from J; bases not matched to a gene: 14. Germline CDR1 SQVTM, CDR2 ANQGSEA. The length of the CDR3 is 17 residues. This CDR3 reads CSVRKPGQGRLNYGYTF. For the CDR3, the DNA is TGCAGCGTTCGCAAACCGGGACAGGGGAGATTAAACTATGGCTACACCTTC.

This clonotype came up many times. The chain couples TRBV10-3 to TRBJ2-5; the D gene is possibly TRBD1 (6 bases). CDR3 length: 12 amino acids. Trimming took off 4 bases at V and 3 bases at J, with 6 bases between the two ends. Germline assignment: CDR1 ENHRY and CDR2 SYGVKD. CDR3 coding DNA: TGTGCCATCAGTGGGACAGAAGAGACCCAGTACTTC. This gives the protein CAISGTEETQYF.

Many counts were recorded for this clonotype. A junction boundary mismatches the germline segment, possibly from a read error. The genes are TRBV12-3 or TRBV12-4 and TRBJ1-6; D is undetermined. The CDR3 totals 14 residues. CDR3 in amino acids: CASSLKGNNAPLHF. DNA for the CDR3: TGTGCCAGCAGTTTAAAGGGTAATAATGCACCCCTCCACTTT.

This clonotype was seen a few times. The chain joins TRBV7-9 to TRBJ2-7, with D tentatively TRBD1 or TRBD2 (5 bases each). Germline V lookup: CDR1 SEHNR, CDR2 FQNEAQ (reference sequence). Trimming removed 4 bases at V and 2 bases at J, with 12 bases between. CDR3 length: 14 residues. CDR3 sequence: CASSSLGVPYEQYF. CDR3 bases: TGTGCCAGCAGCTCGTTGGGGGTTCCCTACGAGCAGTACTTC.